This T cell receptor beta chain was sequenced for a study of T cell clonality in common variable immunodeficiency. Blood came from CVID subjects not ill and not taking immunomodulatory or immunosuppressive medication. Broader study findings: In common variable immunodeficiency, TCR beta chains reportedly carried fewer deletions and N-nucleotide insertions. CVID subjects shared fewer TCRbeta clones than healthy controls did. TCRbeta clonality was increased in CVID versus healthy controls.

This clone was seen repeatedly, ten times or more. Antigen specificity is unknown. CVID and control samples used equivalent genomic DNA input. Generated by immunoSEQ multiplex PCR, the TCRdb table keeps only in-frame clones and is missing some. The sample shows some 27,000 clones, none of them appearing just once. The specimen sequenced was peripheral blood mononuclear cells. This clonotype was sampled from a human donor with common variable immunodeficiency.

CDR3 in amino acids: CASSGGGVVGHEQFF. The sequenced CDR3 bases are TGTGCCAGCAGTGGGGGGGGAGTCGTAGGGCATGAG. V is TRBV2 and J is TRBJ2-1; TRBD2 agrees at 7 bases. The CDR3 is cut off 3 residues early in the read; its end comes from the germline J gene. Germline CDR1 is SNHLY and CDR2 is FYNNEI. This CDR3 has 15 residues. Trimming cost V 4 bases and J 8 bases; bases outside gene matches: 11.